The entry that follows covers one T cell receptor beta chain sequence. The antigen it binds to is not known. The sample holds no much larger clone one base away, and base qualities are not on file. These data belong to a study of blood T cell repertoires in COVID-19 (dated by TCRdb to the early 2020s). With respect to the entire study: Samples from collaborators originated in the United States, Italy and Spain and spanned both the acute and convalescent phases of COVID-19. The prospective study material was composed of cDNA or gDNA derived from T cells, B-cell-depleted T cells, or PBMCs. Subjects who had been exposed to COVID-19, were actively infected with it, or had recovered from it provided the deeply sampled blood TCRbeta repertoires that made up the dataset. The repertoires were released in a freely available public database meant as a resource for research on the immune response to SARS-CoV-2. Samples came from the ongoing ImmuneRACE study (first 160 participants) plus 1,254 subjects from 6 global collaborators. The sample metadata nearly always contained a de-identified subject ID, COVID-19 status, age in years and sex. Where available, HLA class I and class II types were taken from metadata supplied by the sample provider and were not determined by assay-based typing. On the study overall, not on this receptor specifically: Clinical and demographic metadata were provided uncurated, with the amount varying by source and participant.

TCRbeta CDR3 regions were amplified from genomic DNA using the immunoSEQ Assay, a bias-controlled multiplex PCR. The published analysis was carried out like this. Nucleated cell counts per sample were estimated from amplification of reference gene primers within the assay. Sequence reads were collapsed and filtered to measure the absolute abundance of every unique TCRbeta CDR3 rearrangement. For each sample, productive Simpson clonality was calculated as the square root of Simpson's diversity index over productive rearrangements. TCRdb stores this immuneACCESS table with in-frame sequences only. Part of the clones is absent; in the studies checked, under half of the shortfall reflects unresolved V genes, and no reason is known for the rest. V and J calls and clone size are given by that table; D and trimming were obtained from the DNA. The sample table contains 250,000 to 300,000 clones; only one count was recorded for 75% to 90% of them. Around 4.6% of the sample goes to the ten largest clones.

For CDR1 and CDR2, the germline V gene lists SGHRS and YFSETQ. The CDR3, cysteine through phenylalanine, is 14 amino acids long. Left in the record is the CDR3 DNA by itself, 42 bases read in frame from the first base. Trimming leaves V shorter by 4 bases and J shorter by 7 bases, with the junction holding 7 bases beyond the gene matches. Samples from volunteer blood donors who had recovered from COVID-19 were contributed by a second Seattle source. Whole blood was collected in K2EDTA tubes by collaborating institutions according to the institutions' own protocols. For TCRbeta analysis, collaborators shipped samples in one of three forms: frozen whole blood, isolated PBMCs, or DNA extracted from either of those sample types.

The chain employs TRBV5-1 and TRBJ2-2; TRBD1 lines up with 7 middle nucleotides. Sequences were obtained from peripheral blood. The receptor's source is a woman aged 35 to 49 who had recovered from COVID-19. The CDR3 reads as follows: CASSQDREYGELFF. The DNA reads as follows: TGCGCCAGCAGCCAAGACAGGGAGTACGGGGAGCTGTTTTTT.